This T cell receptor beta chain was recorded in a study of T cells in localized non-small cell lung cancer (dated by TCRdb to the early 2020s). Study-level background: T cell repertoires of fewer than 250 early-stage NSCLC patients were analyzed, with tumors being compared against uninvolved tumor-adjacent lungs. The cohort was made up of about 240 treatment-naive NSCLC patients whose localized lung tumors had been resected. The mean age of the NSCLC patients was roughly 70 years, with 130 or so men and approximately 100 women. Overall study outcomes, separate from this receptor: Uninvolved tumor-adjacent lung showed the highest T cell clonality, higher than tumor, which suggests more focused antigenic responses in the adjacent lung. Since the design was exploratory, TCR variables were selected using unadjusted p-values with no false-discovery rate correction. Higher blood T cell density associated with longer overall survival, while higher adjacent-lung clonality associated with shorter survival. A median of 57 of the top 100 tumor clones were detected in paired uninvolved adjacent lung, and under 30 of these tumor clones were also found among the top 100 clones of the paired uninvolved adjacent lung. Multi-region tumor sequencing was not performed, so intratumor heterogeneity could not be excluded.

Of note for this clone: This clone's antigen is unknown. The input lacks base qualities; no much larger clone sits a single base away.

The germline V gene encodes CDR1 LNHDA and CDR2 SQIVND (reference sequence). The CDR3 runs 16 residues from the cysteine to the phenylalanine. Solely the CDR3 DNA is kept, with 48 bases framed from the first base. Trimming accounts for 6 bases at V and 8 bases at J, while the number of junction bases matched to no gene is 15. At diagnosis, tumor, uninvolved tumor-adjacent lung and peripheral blood were collected and then preserved as a mix of FFPE and fresh-frozen material. TCR beta CDR3 regions were sequenced from DNA using the immunoSEQ Assay. In the paper's pipeline: T cell density was computed as TCR beta template counts normalized to usable DNA estimated by amplifying housekeeping genes. Using the preseqR package, richness was estimated by extrapolating to 120,000 templates for tissue samples and 400,000 templates for PBMC samples. Clonality was defined by subtracting Pielou's evenness from one. Tissue-enriched TCRs were identified through differential abundance testing performed on productive amino-acid clonotypes, with a minimum total count of 5 and an alpha of 0.1. The Jaccard Index and the Morisita Overlap Index were used to measure repertoire overlap between compartments. TCR beta CDR3s were clustered by GLIPH together with public tetramer-defined viral CDR3s, and at least three viral sequences plus V-gene enrichment were required for viral motifs. Here the immuneACCESS table is served through TCRdb, limited to in-frame sequences with V and J called. Missing clones are a known gap in these copies; in checked studies unresolved V genes cover under half, and the rest lacks a known reason. V, J and clone size were drawn from that table, and D and trimming were deduced from the DNA. The sample table records 2,100 or so clones; more than 30% of these occur just once. Approximately 6.4% of the sample goes to the ten largest clones.

This clonotype was sampled from a man aged 35 to 70 with stage I lung adenocarcinoma. The material sequenced was lung tumor tissue, taken before any cancer treatment. The chain couples TRBV19 to TRBJ1-4; 7 junctional bases match TRBD1. The CDR3 has the sequence CASRSDRDHFREKLFF. At the DNA level, the sequence is TGTGCCAGTAGGAGCGACAGGGACCATTTTAGGGAAAAACTGTTTTTT.